These T cell receptor beta chains were read from a single sample in a study of T-cell reconstitution after alpha-beta-depleted transplantation in children. TCRdb fed the PCR reads into MiXCR, producing one record per CDR3 protein. The table records roughly 670,000 distinct CDR3 sequences, around 13% of them present only once. This sample comprised PBMCs, obtained before TCRalphabeta/CD19-depleted stem cell transplant. The source of these receptors is a girl aged 2-10 years with congenital amegakaryocytic thrombocytopenia, due to receive a stem cell transplant. The CDR3 runs from the conserved cysteine through the conserved F or W. A D gene is named only where the DNA matches it firmly. Expanded clones get a size class; other rows say once, few or many, or leave the size out.

TRBJ2-3,.,TRBV9,.,TGTGCCAGCAGCGCCGCTTGGATCGATACGCAGTATTTT,CASSAAWIDTQYF
TRBJ2-7,.,TRBV7-2,few,TGTGCCAGCAGCCCCTGGAGCGGGCGTAGTGACGAGCAGTACTTC,CASSPWSGRSDEQYF
TRBJ2-1,.,TRBV7-9,many,TGTGCCAGCAGCCGAAGATTTGGGGACGCAGGCCATAATGAGCAGTTCTTC,CASSRRFGDAGHNEQFF
TRBJ2-5,.,TRBV9,.,TGTGCCAGCAGCGTTACTAGGGAATCCCAAGAGACCCAGTACTTC,CASSVTRESQETQYF
TRBJ1-6,.,TRBV7-6,.,TGTGCCAGCAGCCAGTTCATCAGGGGAGTAGGCAATTCACCCCTCCACTTT,CASSQFIRGVGNSPLHF
TRBJ2-1,TRBD2,TRBV5-1,many,TGCGCCAGCAGCTCGGGGACTAGCGGAGGAGCCTACAATGAGCAGTTCTTC,CASSSGTSGGAYNEQFF
TRBJ2-1,TRBD2,TRBV3-1,few,TGTGCCAGCACCCAAGATGGTCTAGCGGGATCCTACAATGAGCAGTTCTTC,CASTQDGLAGSYNEQFF
TRBJ2-2,.,TRBV12-3/TRBV12-4,.,TGTGCCAGCAGTTACCAACTCGGGATAGGGGAGCTGTTTTTT,CASSYQLGIGELFF
TRBJ2-3,TRBD2,TRBV7-2,many,TGTGCCAGCAGCTTAAGCGGGAGTCGGGCAGATACGCAGTATTTT,CASSLSGSRADTQYF
TRBJ1-1,TRBD1,TRBV20-1,few,TGCAGTGCCATCACAGGGGGCGCCGAAGCTTTCTTT,CSAITGGAEAFF
TRBJ1-1,.,TRBV11-1,.,TGTGCCAGCAGCGCCCCAGTTGGGGCTGAAGCTTTCTTT,CASSAPVGAEAFF
TRBJ2-2,.,TRBV20-1,.,TGCAGTGCTCAAAGGCAGCCCTCGAGCCGGGAGCTGTTTTTT,CSAQRQPSSRELFF
TRBJ2-5,.,TRBV5-1,many,TGCGCCAGCAGCTTGGAGCCGCTCCTACAAGAGACCCAGTACTTC,CASSLEPLLQETQYF
TRBJ1-1,TRBD1,TRBV29-1,many,TGCAGCGTTCCCAACCCGACAGGGCCGAACACTGAAGCTTTCTTT,CSVPNPTGPNTEAFF
TRBJ2-7,.,TRBV20-1,few,TGCAGTGCTAGCAAGACTGATCGTGGGGACGAGCAGTACTTC,CSASKTDRGDEQYF
TRBJ2-7,.,TRBV15,few,TGTGCCACCAGCAGATGGGGTTCCTACGAGCAGTACTTC,CATSRWGSYEQYF
TRBJ2-7,.,TRBV5-1,many,TGCGCCAGCAGCTTGGTCCTAGCCAACTCCTACGAGCAGTACTTC,CASSLVLANSYEQYF
TRBJ2-2,.,TRBV20-1,many,TGCAGTGCTAAGGGGACTCTTGGGACCGGGGAGCTGTTTTTT,CSAKGTLGTGELFF
TRBJ1-3,.,TRBV20-1,.,TGCAGTGCACTACCCAGGGGCCCCTCTGGAAACACCATATATTTT,CSALPRGPSGNTIYF
TRBJ2-1,.,TRBV20-1,many,TGCAGTGCTCAGGGAAATGAGCAGTTCTTC,CSAQGNEQFF
TRBJ2-3,.,TRBV20-1,many,TGCAGTGCTAGAGGCGGGCCTAGCACAGATACGCAGTATTTT,CSARGGPSTDTQYF
TRBJ2-7,TRBD2,TRBV5-1,many,TGCGCCAGCAGCTTGGCCCGGACTAGCGGAACCTACGAGCAGTACTTC,CASSLARTSGTYEQYF
TRBJ2-2,.,TRBV20-1,few,TGCAGTGCTAGAGATGTCCGGGGCGGGGAGCTGTTTTTT,CSARDVRGGELFF
TRBJ2-7,.,TRBV5-6,many,TGTGCCAGCAGCTTCGGGAGTGGAAGCTACGAGCAGTACTTC,CASSFGSGSYEQYF
TRBJ1-5,.,TRBV7-2,many,TGTGCCAGCAGCTTATGGAAGGGTGCCCAGCCCCAGCATTTT,CASSLWKGAQPQHF
TRBJ2-7,.,TRBV7-2,few,TGTGCCAGCAGCTTAAGGGGCAGCCAGTCAGGTATCTCGCAGTACTTC,CASSLRGSQSGISQYF
TRBJ2-5,TRBD2,TRBV12-3/TRBV12-4,many,TGTGCCAGCAGTCCCGGACTAGCAGCGGAGACCCAGTACTTC,CASSPGLAAETQYF
TRBJ2-2,.,TRBV30,few,TGTGCCTGGAGTGAGATATGGGGCACCGGGGAGCTGTTTTTT,CAWSEIWGTGELFF
TRBJ2-4,.,TRBV29-1,.,TGCAGCGTGCAGGGGGGTAACATTCAGTACTTC,CSVQGGNIQYF
TRBJ2-7,.,TRBV20-1,many,TGCAGTGCTGGGCGGGACAACTCCTACGAGCAGTACTTC,CSAGRDNSYEQYF
TRBJ1-4,.,TRBV20-1,many,TGCAGTGCTAGCCACCTTGGTGATGAAAAACTGTTTTTT,CSASHLGDEKLFF
TRBJ2-6,TRBD2,TRBV29-1,many,TGCAGCGTTGGACTAGCGGGACGCTCTGGGGCCAACGTCCTGACTTTC,CSVGLAGRSGANVLTF
TRBJ2-1,.,TRBV6-2/TRBV6-3,few,TGTGCCAGCAGTTCTAGCGACACGTACAATGAGCAGTTCTTC,CASSSSDTYNEQFF